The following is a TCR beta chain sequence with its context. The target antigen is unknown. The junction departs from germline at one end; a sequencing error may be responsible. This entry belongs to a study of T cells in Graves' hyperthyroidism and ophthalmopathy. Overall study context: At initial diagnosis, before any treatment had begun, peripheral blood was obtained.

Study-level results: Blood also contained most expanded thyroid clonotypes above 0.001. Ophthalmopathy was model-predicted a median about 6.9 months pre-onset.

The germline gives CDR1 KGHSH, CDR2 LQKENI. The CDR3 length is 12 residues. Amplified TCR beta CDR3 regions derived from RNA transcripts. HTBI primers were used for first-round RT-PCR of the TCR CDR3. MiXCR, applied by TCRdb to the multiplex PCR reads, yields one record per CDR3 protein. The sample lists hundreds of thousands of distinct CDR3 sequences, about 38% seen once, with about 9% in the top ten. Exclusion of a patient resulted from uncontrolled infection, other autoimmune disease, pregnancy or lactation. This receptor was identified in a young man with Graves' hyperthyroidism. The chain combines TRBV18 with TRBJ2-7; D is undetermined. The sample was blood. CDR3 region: CASSPLDGGQYF. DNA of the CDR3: TGTGCCAGCTCGCCACTCGACGGCGGGCAGTACTTC.